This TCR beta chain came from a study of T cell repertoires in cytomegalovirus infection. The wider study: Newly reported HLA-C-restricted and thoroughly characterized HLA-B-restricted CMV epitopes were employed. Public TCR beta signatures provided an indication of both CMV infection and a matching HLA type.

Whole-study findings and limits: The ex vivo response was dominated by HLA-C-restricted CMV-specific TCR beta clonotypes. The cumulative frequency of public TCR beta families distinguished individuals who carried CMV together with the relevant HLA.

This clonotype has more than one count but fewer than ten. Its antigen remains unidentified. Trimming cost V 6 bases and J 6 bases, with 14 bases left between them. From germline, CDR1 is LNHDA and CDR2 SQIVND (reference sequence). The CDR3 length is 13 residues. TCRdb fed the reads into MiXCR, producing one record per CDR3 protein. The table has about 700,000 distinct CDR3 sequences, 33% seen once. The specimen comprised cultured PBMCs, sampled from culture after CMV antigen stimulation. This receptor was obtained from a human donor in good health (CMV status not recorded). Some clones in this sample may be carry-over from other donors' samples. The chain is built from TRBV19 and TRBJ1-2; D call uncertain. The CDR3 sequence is CASSPLEGDGYTF. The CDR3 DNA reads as TGTGCCAGTAGCCCGTTGGAGGGCGATGGCTACACCTTC.